A selection of T cell receptor beta chains follows, all from one sample in a study of cytomegalovirus exposure and HLA in healthy donors. Data came from immunoSEQ multiplex PCR; TCRdb stores just in-frame clones and leaves some out. The table records 90,000 to 120,000 clones, 70% to 90% of them present only once. The sequenced material came from PBMCs. The receptors were gathered from a woman aged 18-29 years in good health and CMV-seronegative. Each CDR3 is given with its conserved first and last residue. The order of the fields is clone size, J gene, D gene, V gene, CDR3 protein, CDR3 DNA. The D gene is left open where the match is weak. A row's size may be missing; if present it is once, few, many or a size class.

clone size: -
J gene: TRBJ2-2
D gene: -
V gene: TRBV4-1
CDR3 protein: CASSQAGGELFF
CDR3 DNA: TGCGCCAGCAGCCAAGCAGGAGGGGAGCTGTTTTTT

clone size: once
J gene: TRBJ1-1
D gene: -
V gene: TRBV6-1
CDR3 protein: CASGSLRTEAFF
CDR3 DNA: TGTGCCAGTGGTTCTCTGCGCACTGAAGCTTTCTTT

clone size: -
J gene: TRBJ2-4
D gene: -
V gene: TRBV2
CDR3 protein: CARFEENIQYF
CDR3 DNA: TGTGCCAGGTTTGAGGAAAACATTCAGTACTTC

clone size: -
J gene: TRBJ1-5
D gene: -
V gene: TRBV2
CDR3 protein: CASSGTENQPQHF
CDR3 DNA: TGTGCCAGCAGTGGGACAGAAAATCAGCCCCAGCATTTT

clone size: -
J gene: TRBJ2-7
D gene: TRBD1
V gene: TRBV19
CDR3 protein: CASKWGQGSYEQYF
CDR3 DNA: TGTGCCAGTAAGTGGGGACAGGGGTCCTACGAGCAGTACTTC

clone size: -
J gene: TRBJ2-7
D gene: -
V gene: TRBV5-4
CDR3 protein: CASSLPGVYEQYF
CDR3 DNA: TGTGCCAGCAGCCTGCCGGGGGTCTACGAGCAGTACTTC

clone size: -
J gene: TRBJ1-2
D gene: TRBD1
V gene: TRBV5-1
CDR3 protein: CASSYDRVRDGYTF
CDR3 DNA: TGCGCCAGCAGCTATGACAGGGTACGGGATGGCTACACCTTC

clone size: -
J gene: TRBJ2-1
D gene: TRBD2
V gene: TRBV6-1
CDR3 protein: CASSEASGYYNEQFF
CDR3 DNA: TGTGCCAGCAGTGAAGCTAGCGGGTACTACAATGAGCAGTTCTTC

clone size: -
J gene: TRBJ2-5
D gene: -
V gene: TRBV11-2
CDR3 protein: CASSRGGGGSQETQYF
CDR3 DNA: TGTGCCAGCAGCCGCGGGGGCGGCGGGTCTCAGGAGACCCAGTACTTC

clone size: -
J gene: TRBJ2-2
D gene: -
V gene: TRBV7-3
CDR3 protein: CASSLSDTGELFF
CDR3 DNA: TGTGCCAGCAGCTTATCGGACACCGGGGAGCTGTTTTTT

clone size: -
J gene: TRBJ2-1
D gene: -
V gene: TRBV7-9
CDR3 protein: CASSLGAGNEQFF
CDR3 DNA: TGTGCCAGCAGTCTAGGGGCGGGGAATGAGCAGTTCTTC

clone size: -
J gene: TRBJ2-1
D gene: TRBD1
V gene: TRBV27
CDR3 protein: CASSVQDRGGEQFF
CDR3 DNA: TGTGCCAGCAGTGTCCAGGACAGGGGAGGAGAGCAGTTCTTC

clone size: -
J gene: TRBJ2-2
D gene: -
V gene: TRBV10-3
CDR3 protein: CAIGGTGTLNTGELFF
CDR3 DNA: TGTGCCATCGGCGGGACCGGGACTTTGAACACCGGGGAGCTGTTTTTT

clone size: -
J gene: TRBJ2-5
D gene: -
V gene: TRBV29-1
CDR3 protein: CSVEWGVETQYF
CDR3 DNA: TGCAGCGTTGAATGGGGGGTGGAGACCCAGTACTTC

clone size: -
J gene: TRBJ2-1
D gene: TRBD2
V gene: TRBV28
CDR3 protein: CASSSVFERGKSYNEQFF
CDR3 DNA: TGTGCCAGCAGTTCAGTCTTCGAGCGGGGGAAATCTTACAATGAGCAGTTCTTC

clone size: -
J gene: TRBJ2-7
D gene: -
V gene: TRBV4-1
CDR3 protein: CASSSGGRGTDEQYF
CDR3 DNA: TGCGCCAGCAGCTCAGGGGGGCGCGGTACGGACGAGCAGTACTTC

clone size: few
J gene: TRBJ1-3
D gene: -
V gene: TRBV7-9
CDR3 protein: CASSRGSGNTIYF
CDR3 DNA: TGTGCCAGCAGCCGCGGGAGCGGAAACACCATATATTTT

clone size: once
J gene: TRBJ2-3
D gene: -
V gene: TRBV27
CDR3 protein: CASSSSDWEQTDTQYF
CDR3 DNA: TGTGCCAGCAGTTCCTCCGACTGGGAGCAGACAGATACGCAGTATTTT

clone size: -
J gene: TRBJ1-3
D gene: -
V gene: TRBV6-1
CDR3 protein: CASCHGETGNTIYF
CDR3 DNA: TGTGCCAGCTGCCATGGGGAGACTGGAAACACCATATATTTT

clone size: -
J gene: TRBJ2-5
D gene: TRBD2
V gene: TRBV6-6
CDR3 protein: CASSPLAETQYF
CDR3 DNA: TGTGCCAGCAGTCCACTAGCGGAGACCCAGTACTTC

clone size: -
J gene: TRBJ1-4
D gene: -
V gene: TRBV5-1
CDR3 protein: CASRSGDSINEKLFF
CDR3 DNA: TGCGCCAGCAGATCGGGAGACAGTATTAATGAAAAACTGTTTTTT

clone size: -
J gene: TRBJ2-7
D gene: -
V gene: TRBV6-6
CDR3 protein: CASSDGRGEQYF
CDR3 DNA: TGTGCCAGCAGTGACGGAAGGGGCGAGCAGTACTTC

clone size: -
J gene: TRBJ1-3
D gene: -
V gene: TRBV7-9
CDR3 protein: CASSITDSNTIYF
CDR3 DNA: TGTGCCAGCAGCATAACAGACAGCAACACCATATATTTT